The 2 T cell receptor beta chains listed next were all sequenced from one sample in a study of cytomegalovirus exposure and HLA in healthy donors. 13 Jbeta primers and 60 Vbeta primers were used for the PCR. Here immunoSEQ multiplex PCR was the method, and the copy in TCRdb shows in-frame clones only, minus some. The sample carries some 150,000 clones, 70% to 85% recorded once. The specimen sequenced was PBMCs. The receptors were gathered from a man aged 25-45 years in good health and CMV-seronegative.

This chain links TRBV7-8 with TRBJ2-6; D is perhaps TRBD2 (5 bases). The V gene lost 0 bases and the J gene lost 0 bases, with 9 bases spanning the gap. Germline values: CDR1 SGHVS, CDR2 FQNEAQ. CDR3 length: 17 amino acids. The CDR3 DNA follows: TGTGCCAGCAGCTTAGCGCGGGTCCTCTCTGGGGCCAACGTCCTGACTTTC. It translates to CASSLARVLSGANVLTF.

This chain connects TRBV27 to TRBJ1-1, with a weak D call TRBD1 (5 bases). V lost 2 bases and J lost 3, with 10 bases in between. Germline lookup yields CDR1 MNHEY and CDR2 SMNVEV (reference sequence). The CDR3 sequence is 14 residues long. The CDR3 is CASSLLSGDTEAFF. The DNA for the CDR3 is TGTGCCAGCAGTTTACTCTCGGGGGACACTGAAGCTTTCTTT.